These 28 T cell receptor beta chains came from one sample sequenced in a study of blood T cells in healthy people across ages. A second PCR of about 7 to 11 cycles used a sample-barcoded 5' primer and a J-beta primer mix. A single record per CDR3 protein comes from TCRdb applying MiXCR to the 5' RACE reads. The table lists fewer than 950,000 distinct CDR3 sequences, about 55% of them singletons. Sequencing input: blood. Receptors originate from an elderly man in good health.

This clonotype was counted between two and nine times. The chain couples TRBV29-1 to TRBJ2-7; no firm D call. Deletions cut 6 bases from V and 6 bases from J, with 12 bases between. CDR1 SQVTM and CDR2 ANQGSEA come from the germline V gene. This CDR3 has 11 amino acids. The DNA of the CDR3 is TGCAGCGTGGAGACCGGACCCGAGCAGTACTTC. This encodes CSVETGPEQYF.

CDR3 DNA: TGCAGCGTTGAAGAGATGCGGGGTGAGCAGTTCTTC. Translating it yields CSVEEMRGEQFF. The J gene is TRBJ2-1, the V gene TRBV29-1; possibly TRBD2 for D (6 bases). Trimming took 0 bases from V and 9 from J, leaving 9 bases between them. Germline V gene data show CDR1 as SQVTM and CDR2 as ANQGSEA. This CDR3 has 12 residues.

In nucleotides, the CDR3 is TGTGCCAGCAGCAAGTTAGCGGGAGGGCCGTGTGAGCAGTACTTC. It specifies CASSKLAGGPCEQYF. The chain uses TRBV21-1 and TRBJ2-5; the table assigns TRBD2, which was not confirmed against the DNA. TRBV21-1 represents a pseudogene. This CDR3 spans 15 amino acids.

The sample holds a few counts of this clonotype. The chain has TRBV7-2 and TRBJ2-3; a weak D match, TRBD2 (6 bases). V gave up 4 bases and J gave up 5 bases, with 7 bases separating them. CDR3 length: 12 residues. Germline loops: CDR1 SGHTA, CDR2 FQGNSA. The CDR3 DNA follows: TGTGCCAGCAGCTGGGGAGGAGATACGCAGTATTTT. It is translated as CASSWGGDTQYF.

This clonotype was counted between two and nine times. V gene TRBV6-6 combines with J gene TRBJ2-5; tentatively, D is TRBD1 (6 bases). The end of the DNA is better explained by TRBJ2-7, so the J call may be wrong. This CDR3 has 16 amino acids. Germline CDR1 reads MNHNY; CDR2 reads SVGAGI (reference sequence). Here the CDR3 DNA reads TGTGCCAGCAGTCCCCCGGGACAAACGATTTCCAACGAGCAGTACTTC. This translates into CASSPPGQTISNEQYF.

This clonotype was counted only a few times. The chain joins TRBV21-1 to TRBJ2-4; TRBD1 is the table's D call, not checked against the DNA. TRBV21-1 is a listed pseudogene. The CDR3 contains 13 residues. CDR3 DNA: TGTGCCAGCATCCGAAGACAACGGCGGGACCAGTACTTC. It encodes CASIRRQRRDQYF.

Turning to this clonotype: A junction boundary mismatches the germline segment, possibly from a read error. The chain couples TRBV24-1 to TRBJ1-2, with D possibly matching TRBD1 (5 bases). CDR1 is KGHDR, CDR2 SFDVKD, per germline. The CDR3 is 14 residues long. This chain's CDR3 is CATGDVQGRGGYTF. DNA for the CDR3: TGTGCCACCGGTGATGTCCAAGGGAGGGGTGGCTACACCTTC.

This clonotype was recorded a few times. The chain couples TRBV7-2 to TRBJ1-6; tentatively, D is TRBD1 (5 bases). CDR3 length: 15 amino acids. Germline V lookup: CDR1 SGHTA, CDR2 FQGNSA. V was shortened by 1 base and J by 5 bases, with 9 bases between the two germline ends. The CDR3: CASSLVGANNSPLHF. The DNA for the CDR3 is TGTGCCAGCAGCTTAGTAGGGGCGAATAATTCACCCCTCCACTTT.

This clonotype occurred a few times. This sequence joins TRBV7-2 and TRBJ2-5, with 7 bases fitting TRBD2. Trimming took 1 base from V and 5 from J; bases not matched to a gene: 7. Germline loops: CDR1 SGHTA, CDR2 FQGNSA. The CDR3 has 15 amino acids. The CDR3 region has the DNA TGTGCCAGCAGCTTAGGATCGGGGGGTAGGGAGACCCAGTACTTC. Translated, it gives CASSLGSGGRETQYF.

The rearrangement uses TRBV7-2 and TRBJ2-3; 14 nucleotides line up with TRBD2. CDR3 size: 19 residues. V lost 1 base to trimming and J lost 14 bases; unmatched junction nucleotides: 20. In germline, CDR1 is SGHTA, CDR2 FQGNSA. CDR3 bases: TGTGCCAGCAGCTTAGGAAGGACTAGCGGGAGGTCCAAGCACAGATACGCGTATTTT. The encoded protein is CASSLGRTSGRSKHRYAYF.

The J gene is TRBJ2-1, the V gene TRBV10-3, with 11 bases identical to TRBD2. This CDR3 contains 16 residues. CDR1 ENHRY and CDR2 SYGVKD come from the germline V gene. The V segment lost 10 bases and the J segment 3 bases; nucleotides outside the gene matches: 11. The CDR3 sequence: CATRDSSGGHYNEQFF. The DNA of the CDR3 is TGTGCCACCCGGGACTCTAGCGGGGGGCACTACAATGAGCAGTTCTTC.

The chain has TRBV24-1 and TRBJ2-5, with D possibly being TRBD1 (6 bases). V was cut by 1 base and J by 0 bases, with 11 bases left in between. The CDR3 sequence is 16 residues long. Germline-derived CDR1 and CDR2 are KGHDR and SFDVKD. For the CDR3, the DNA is TGTGCCACCAGTGATTTAGGGCAGGGGTACCAAGAGACCCAGTACTTC. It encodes CATSDLGQGYQETQYF.

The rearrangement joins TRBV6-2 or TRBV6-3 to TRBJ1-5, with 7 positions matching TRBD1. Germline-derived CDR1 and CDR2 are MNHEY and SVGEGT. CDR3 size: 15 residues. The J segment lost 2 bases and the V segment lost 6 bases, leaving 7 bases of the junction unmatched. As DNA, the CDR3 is TGTGCCAGCAGCAACCAGGGGGTAGGCAATCAGCCCCAGCATTTT. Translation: CASSNQGVGNQPQHF.

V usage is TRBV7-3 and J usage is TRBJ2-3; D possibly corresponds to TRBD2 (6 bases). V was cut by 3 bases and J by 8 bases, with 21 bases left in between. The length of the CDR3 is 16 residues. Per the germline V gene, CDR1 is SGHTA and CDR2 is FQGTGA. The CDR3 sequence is CASSFSGGETAGTQYF. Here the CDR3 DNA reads TGTGCCAGCAGCTTCTCCGGGGGAGAAACCGCGGGTACGCAGTATTTT.

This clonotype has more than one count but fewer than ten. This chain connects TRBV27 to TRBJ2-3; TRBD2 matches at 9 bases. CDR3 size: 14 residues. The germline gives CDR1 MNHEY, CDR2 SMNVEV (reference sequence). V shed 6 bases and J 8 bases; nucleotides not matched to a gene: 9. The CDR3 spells CASRQAGGQGTQYF. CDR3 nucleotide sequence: TGTGCCAGCAGGCAAGCGGGAGGCCAAGGTACGCAGTATTTT.

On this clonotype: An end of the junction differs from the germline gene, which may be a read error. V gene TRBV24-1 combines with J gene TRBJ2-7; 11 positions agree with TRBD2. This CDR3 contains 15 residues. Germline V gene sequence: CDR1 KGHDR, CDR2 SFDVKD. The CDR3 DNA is TGTGCCACCAGTGATTTTACTAGCGGGAGAGAGACCCAGTACTTT. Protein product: CATSDFTSGRETQYF.

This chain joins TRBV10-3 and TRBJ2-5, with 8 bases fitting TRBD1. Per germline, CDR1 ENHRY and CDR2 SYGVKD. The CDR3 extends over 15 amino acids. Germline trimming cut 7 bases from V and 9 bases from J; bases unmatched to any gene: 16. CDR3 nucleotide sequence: TGTGCCATCACCTCCGACAGGGGCCCCGGTGGGGCCCAGTACTTC. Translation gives CAITSDRGPGGAQYF.

The CDR3 is CASSPIPGQGLTNEQFF. In DNA, the CDR3 is TGCGCCAGCAGCCCGATTCCGGGACAGGGGTTGACAAATGAGCAGTTCTTC. The rearrangement uses TRBV5-1 and TRBJ2-1; 10 nucleotides agree with TRBD1. V was pared by 4 bases and J by 7 bases, with 14 bases of the junction left unmatched. The CDR3 extends over 17 amino acids. The germline V gene has CDR1 SGHRS and CDR2 YFSETQ. Based on the CDR3 plus reference TRBV5-1 and TRBJ2-1, the full variable domain is KAGVTQTPRYLIKTRGQQVTLSCSPISGHRSVSWYQQTPGQGLQFLFEYFSETQRNKGNFPGRFSGRQFSNSRSEMNVSTLELGDSALYLCASSPIPGQGLTNEQFFGPGTRLTVL.

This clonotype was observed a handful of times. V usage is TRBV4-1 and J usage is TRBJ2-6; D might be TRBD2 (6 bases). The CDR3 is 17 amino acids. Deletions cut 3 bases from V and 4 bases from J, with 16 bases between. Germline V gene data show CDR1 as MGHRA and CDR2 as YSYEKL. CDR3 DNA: TGCGCCAGCAGCCAGACAGCGGGCACGGCGGGGGCCAACGTCCTGACTTTC. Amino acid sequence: CASSQTAGTAGANVLTF.

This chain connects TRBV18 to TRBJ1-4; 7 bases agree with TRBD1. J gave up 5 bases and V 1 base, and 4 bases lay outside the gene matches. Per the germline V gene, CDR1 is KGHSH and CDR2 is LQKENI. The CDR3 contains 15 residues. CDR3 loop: CASSPQGQPNEKLFF. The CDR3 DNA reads TGTGCCAGCTCACCACAGGGACAGCCGAATGAAAAACTGTTTTTT. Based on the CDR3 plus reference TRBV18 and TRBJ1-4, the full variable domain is NAGVMQNPRHLVRRRGQEARLRCSPMKGHSHVYWYRQLPEEGLKFMVYLQKENIIDESGMPKERFSAEFPKEGPSILRIQQVVRGDSAAYFCASSPQGQPNEKLFFGSGTQLSVL.

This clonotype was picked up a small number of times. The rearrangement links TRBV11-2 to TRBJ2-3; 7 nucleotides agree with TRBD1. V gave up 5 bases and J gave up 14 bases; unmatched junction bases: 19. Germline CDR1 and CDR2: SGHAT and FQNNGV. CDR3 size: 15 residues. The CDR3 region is CASSPALRGDRYAYF. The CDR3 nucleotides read TGTGCCAGCAGCCCGGCTTTGCGAGGGGACAGATACGCGTATTTT.

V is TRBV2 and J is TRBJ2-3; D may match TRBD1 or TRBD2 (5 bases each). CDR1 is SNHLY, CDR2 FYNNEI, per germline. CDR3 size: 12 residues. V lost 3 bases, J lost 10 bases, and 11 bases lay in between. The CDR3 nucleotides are TGTGCCAGCAGTGACACGTGGGACGCGCAGTATTTT. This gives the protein CASSDTWDAQYF.

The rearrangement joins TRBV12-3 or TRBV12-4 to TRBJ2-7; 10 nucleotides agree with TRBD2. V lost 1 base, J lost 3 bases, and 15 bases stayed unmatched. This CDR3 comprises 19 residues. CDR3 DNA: TGTGCCAGCAGTTTAGTCCTAGCGGGAGTAGGTTCAGGGGACTACGAGCAGTACTTC. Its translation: CASSLVLAGVGSGDYEQYF.

CDR3 amino acids: CASSWTENYGYTF. DNA for the CDR3: TGTGCCAGCAGTTGGACCGAGAACTATGGCTACACCTTC. V gene TRBV3-1 combines with J gene TRBJ1-2; no clear D. The CDR3 is 13 amino acids. The V gene lost 6 bases and the J gene lost 2 bases, with 10 bases spanning the gap. CDR1 LGHDT and CDR2 YNNKEL come from the germline V gene (reference sequence).

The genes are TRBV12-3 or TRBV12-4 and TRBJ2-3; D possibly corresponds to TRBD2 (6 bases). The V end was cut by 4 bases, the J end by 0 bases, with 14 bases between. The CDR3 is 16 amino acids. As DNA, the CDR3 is TGTGCCAGCAGTTCCCTTAGCGGCGCTAGCACAGATACGCAGTATTTT. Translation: CASSSLSGASTDTQYF.

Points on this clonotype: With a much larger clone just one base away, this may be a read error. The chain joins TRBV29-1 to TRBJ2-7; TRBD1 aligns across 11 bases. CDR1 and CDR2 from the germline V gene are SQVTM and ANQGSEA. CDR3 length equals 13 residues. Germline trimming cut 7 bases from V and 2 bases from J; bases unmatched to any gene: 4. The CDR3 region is CSGEGQGAYEQYF. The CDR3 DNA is TGCAGCGGTGAGGGACAGGGGGCCTACGAGCAGTACTTC.

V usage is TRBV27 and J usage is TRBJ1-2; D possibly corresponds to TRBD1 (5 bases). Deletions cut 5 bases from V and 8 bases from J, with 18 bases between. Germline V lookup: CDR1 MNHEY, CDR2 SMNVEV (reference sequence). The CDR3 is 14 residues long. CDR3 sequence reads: CASSPREGSCGYTF. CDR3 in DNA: TGTGCCAGCAGTCCTAGGGAGGGGAGTTGCGGCTACACCTTC.

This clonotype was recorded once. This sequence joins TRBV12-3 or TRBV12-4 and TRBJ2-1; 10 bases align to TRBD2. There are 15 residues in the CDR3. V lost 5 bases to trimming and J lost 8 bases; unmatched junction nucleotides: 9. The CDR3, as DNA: TGTGCCAGCAGTCAACCTAGCGGGAGTCGAGATGAGCAGTTCTTC. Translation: CASSQPSGSRDEQFF.